Listed below are T cell receptor beta chains from one sample, sequenced in a study of T cells after yellow fever vaccination. From the 5' RACE reads, TCRdb called clonotypes with MiXCR, one entry per CDR3 protein. The sample shows under 300,000 distinct CDR3 sequences, about 7% of them seen only once. The input for sequencing was CD4+ T cells sorted from PBMCs, taken 15 days after the yellow fever booster vaccination. The receptors derive from a young man who received the YFV17D yellow fever vaccine. The CDR3 runs from the conserved cysteine through the conserved F or W. A D gene is named only where the DNA matches it firmly. Expanded clones are given a class, and other clones once, few, many or no size at all.

j_gene	len	v_gene	abundance	d_gene	CDR3nt	CDR3aa
TRBJ1-2	14	TRBV19	-	-	TGTGCCAGTAGTATAGGACAGGCGAAATATGGCTACACCTTC	CASSIGQAKYGYTF
TRBJ2-5	13	TRBV7-9	many	TRBD2	TGTGCCAGCAGGGGGCTAGCGGGAGAGACCCAGTACTTC	CASRGLAGETQYF
TRBJ2-7	17	TRBV19	-	TRBD1	TGTGCCAGTAGTTCGCGGACAGGGGCGATCGCCGCCTACGAGCAGTACTTC	CASSSRTGAIAAYEQYF
TRBJ2-2	13	TRBV20-1	-	-	TGCAGTGCTAGAGTTGGGGTCACCGGGGAGCTGTTTTTT	CSARVGVTGELFF
TRBJ2-1	15	TRBV5-4	few	TRBD2	TGTGCCAGCAGCTCCCGACTAGCGGGTAACAATGAGCAGTTCTTC	CASSSRLAGNNEQFF
TRBJ1-3	13	TRBV25-1	-	-	TGTGCCAGCAGTGAAGGGGGCGAAAACACCATATATTTT	CASSEGGENTIYF
TRBJ2-7	15	TRBV9	few	TRBD1	TGTGCCAGCAGCGTAGGGGACAGGGGGCTGTACGAGCAGTACTTC	CASSVGDRGLYEQYF
TRBJ2-7	12	TRBV24-1	-	-	TGTGCCACCAGTGACCCCGGACGTTGGCAGTACTTC	CATSDPGRWQYF
TRBJ2-7	17	TRBV3-1	few	TRBD2	TGTGCCAGCAGCCCCCTGGGGAGGGCCGAAGGGGACTACGAGCAGTACTTC	CASSPLGRAEGDYEQYF
TRBJ2-5	14	TRBV5-6	few	-	TGTGCCAGCACTCGATCCCTAAAAACGGAGACCCAGTACTTC	CASTRSLKTETQYF
TRBJ2-1	13	TRBV6-5	few	TRBD1	TGTGCCAGCAGACAGACGGGACAGAGTGAGCAGTTCTTC	CASRQTGQSEQFF
TRBJ1-2	11	TRBV20-1	-	-	TGCAGTGCTAAGAGGAGGGATGGCTACACCTTC	CSAKRRDGYTF
TRBJ1-1	16	TRBV4-3	few	-	TGCGCCAGCAGCCAAGACCTCTCCGGGGACGGCACTGAAGCTTTCTTT	CASSQDLSGDGTEAFF
TRBJ2-7	12	TRBV7-2	many	-	TGTGCCAGCAGCTCCGGCGCCTACGAGCAGTACTTC	CASSSGAYEQYF
TRBJ1-1	14	TRBV5-1	-	-	TGCGCCAGCAGCTTGGGTACAAGCCTCATTGGAGCTTTCTTT	CASSLGTSLIGAFF
TRBJ1-5	14	TRBV6-2/TRBV6-3	-	TRBD1	TGTGCCAGCAACGACAGGGGACCAAATCAGCCCCAGCATTTT	CASNDRGPNQPQHF
TRBJ2-5	10	TRBV5-1	-	-	TGCGCCAGCGGAGGGGAGACCCAGTACTTC	CASGGETQYF
TRBJ1-6	14	TRBV7-9	many	-	TGTGCCAGCAGCTTACTAATAGGGGATTCACCCCTCCACTTT	CASSLLIGDSPLHF
TRBJ2-6	18	TRBV18	-	-	TGTGCCAGCTCACCTACGCGGGCGCTTAGCTCTGGGGCCAACGTCCTGACTTTC	CASSPTRALSSGANVLTF
TRBJ2-3	16	TRBV15	few	TRBD2	TGTGCCACCAGCGCACTAGCGGGAGGGTCCACAGATACGCAGTATTTT	CATSALAGGSTDTQYF
TRBJ2-3	14	TRBV20-1	many	-	TGCAGTGCTTCCCGGGACCATAGCACAGATACGCAGTATTTT	CSASRDHSTDTQYF
TRBJ1-1	14	TRBV6-1	many	-	TGTGCCAGCAGGAAGACATCCCTGAACACTGAAGCTTTCTTT	CASRKTSLNTEAFF
TRBJ2-1	14	TRBV28	few	-	TGTGCCAGCAGCCGTGGAAGAGCTGTTGGTGAGCAGTTCTTC	CASSRGRAVGEQFF
TRBJ2-2	14	TRBV6-2/TRBV6-3	many	-	TGTGCCAGCAGAGCAGGGGCGAGCACCGGGGAGCTGTTTTTT	CASRAGASTGELFF
TRBJ2-7	15	TRBV7-2	-	TRBD2	TGTGCCAGCAGCTCCCCCAGGACTAGCGGGTACGAGCAGTACTTC	CASSSPRTSGYEQYF
TRBJ2-1	12	TRBV5-1	many	-	TGCGCCAGCAGCTTGATGTCAAACGAGCAGTTCTTC	CASSLMSNEQFF
TRBJ2-7	16	TRBV4-3	-	-	TGCGCCAGCAGCCAAGATTTTGTCGTTGGTCCTGGGGAGCAGTACTTC	CASSQDFVVGPGEQYF
TRBJ1-5	14	TRBV28	few	-	TGTGCCAGCACCGGGGGATTGGGCAATCAGCCCCAGCATTTT	CASTGGLGNQPQHF
TRBJ2-7	16	TRBV5-5	-	-	TGTGCCAGCAGCTTGGGGCGAGGGACGAATGCCTACGAGCAGTACTTC	CASSLGRGTNAYEQYF
TRBJ2-7	15	TRBV25-1	few	-	TGTGCCAGCAGCCCCCGTTCTCAGCGCACTTACGAGCAGTACTTC	CASSPRSQRTYEQYF
TRBJ2-1	17	TRBV7-2	-	-	TGTGCCAGCAGCTTCCCCCAGGGGACCGGTACCTACAATGAGCAGTTCTTC	CASSFPQGTGTYNEQFF
TRBJ1-1	14	TRBV18	few	-	TGTGCCAGCTCACCCAGTAGGGGGGACACTGAAGCTTTCTTT	CASSPSRGDTEAFF
TRBJ2-7	14	TRBV6-2/TRBV6-3	few	-	TGTGCCAGCAAAGGTTTGAGAGTAACCTACGAGCAGTACTTC	CASKGLRVTYEQYF
TRBJ2-7	12	TRBV6-2/TRBV6-3	-	-	TGTGCCAGCAACAGGGTCTATGGCGAGCAGTACTTC	CASNRVYGEQYF
TRBJ2-6	15	TRBV5-4	few	-	TGTGCCAGCAGTCAAACATCCGTGGGGGCCAACGTCCTGACTTTC	CASSQTSVGANVLTF
TRBJ2-3	15	TRBV3-1	few	TRBD1	TGTGCCAGCAGCCAAGCCGACAGGGGTACAGATACGCAGTATTTT	CASSQADRGTDTQYF
TRBJ2-1	16	TRBV10-3	-	-	TGTGCCATCAGTGGGACAGGGACTAGCTCCTACAATGAGCAGTTCTTC	CAISGTGTSSYNEQFF
TRBJ2-1	14	TRBV5-1	-	-	TGCGCCAGCAGCTTGGATTCTCAGTACAATGAGCAGTTCTTC	CASSLDSQYNEQFF
TRBJ2-1	15	TRBV7-9	many	TRBD2	TGTGCCAGCAGCTTAGGGCCTAGCGGATACAATGAGCAGTTCTTC	CASSLGPSGYNEQFF
TRBJ2-7	17	TRBV5-1	many	TRBD2	TGCGCCAGCAGCTTGAGGGGGGCGGGAGGGCCAATCGACGAGCAGTACTTC	CASSLRGAGGPIDEQYF
TRBJ2-5	14	TRBV24-1	-	TRBD2	TGTGCCACCAGTGGGACTAGCGGAAAAGAGACCCAGTACTTC	CATSGTSGKETQYF
TRBJ2-3	14	TRBV20-1	many	TRBD1	TGCAGTGCTAACAGGGGGCCTAGCGCAGATACGCAGTATTTT	CSANRGPSADTQYF
TRBJ2-1	14	TRBV2	-	TRBD1	TGTGCCAGCAGTGACCTGGGACAGGGTGTTGAGCAGTTCTTC	CASSDLGQGVEQFF
TRBJ2-7	14	TRBV20-1	many	TRBD2	TGCAGTGCTAGAGATTGGGGGGGATACTACGAGCAGTACTTC	CSARDWGGYYEQYF
TRBJ2-1	11	TRBV21-1	-	-	TGTGCCAGCAGCCCCCCCCGGAGCGCGTTCTTC	CASSPPRSAFF
TRBJ2-1	13	TRBV5-4	-	-	TGTGCCAGCAGCCCCGGGGTCCTCTGCGAGCAGTTCTTC	CASSPGVLCEQFF
TRBJ2-7	13	TRBV2	-	TRBD1	TGTGCCAGCAGCTCCTCCAGGGGGCTGGAGCAGTACTTC	CASSSSRGLEQYF
TRBJ2-1	16	TRBV7-2	few	-	TGTGCCAGCAGCTTTAGTGGCGGGAAAAATAGCAATGAGCAGTTCTTC	CASSFSGGKNSNEQFF
TRBJ1-3	11	TRBV29-1	-	-	TGCAGCGTCGGACAGAGGAACACCATATATTTT	CSVGQRNTIYF
TRBJ1-1	10	TRBV21-1	few	-	TGTGATCAGGGGAACACTGAAGCTTTCTTT	CDQGNTEAFF
TRBJ2-5	15	TRBV2	-	TRBD2	TGTGCCAGCAGTTCAGACTATGCCGGGGGGGAGACCCAGTACTTC	CASSSDYAGGETQYF
TRBJ2-1	15	TRBV4-3	many	-	TGCGCCAGCAGCCAAGCCCTAAGACTGGACGGTGAGCAGTTCTTC	CASSQALRLDGEQFF